Here is one T cell receptor (beta chain) with its context. The sample is drawn from a study of blood T cell repertoires in COVID-19. Across the study: The cDNA or gDNA used as material had been derived from T cells, B-cell-depleted T cells, or PBMCs.

The trim removed 5 bases at V and 4 bases at J, leaving 11 bases unmatched. There are 17 residues in the CDR3. In germline, CDR1 is SGHVS, CDR2 FNYEAQ. TCRdb keeps only in-frame clones here, not all; method: immunoSEQ multiplex PCR. The repertoire holds about 250,000 clones, approximately 85% seen once, with approximately 5.1% in the top ten. This chain joins TRBV7-6 and TRBJ2-1, with 10 bases matching TRBD2. The sequence was obtained from a man aged 50 or older with COVID-19, enrolled during active disease. Input material: peripheral blood. Here the CDR3 reads CASSPRGSGGTYNEQFF. In DNA, the CDR3 is TGTGCCAGCAGCCCCAGGGGTAGCGGGGGGACTTACAATGAGCAGTTCTTC.